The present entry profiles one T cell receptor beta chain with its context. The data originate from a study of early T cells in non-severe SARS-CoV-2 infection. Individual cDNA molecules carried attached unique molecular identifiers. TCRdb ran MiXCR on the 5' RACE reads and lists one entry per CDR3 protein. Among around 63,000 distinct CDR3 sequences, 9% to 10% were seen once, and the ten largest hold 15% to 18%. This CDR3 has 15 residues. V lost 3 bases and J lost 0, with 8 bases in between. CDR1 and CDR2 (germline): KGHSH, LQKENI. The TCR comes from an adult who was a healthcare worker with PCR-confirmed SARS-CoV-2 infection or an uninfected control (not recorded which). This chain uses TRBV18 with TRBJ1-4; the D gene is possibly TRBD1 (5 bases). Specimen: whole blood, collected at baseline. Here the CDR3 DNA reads TGTGCCAGCTCACCCGGGACCGCAACTAATGAAAAACTGTTTTTT. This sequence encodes CASSPGTATNEKLFF.